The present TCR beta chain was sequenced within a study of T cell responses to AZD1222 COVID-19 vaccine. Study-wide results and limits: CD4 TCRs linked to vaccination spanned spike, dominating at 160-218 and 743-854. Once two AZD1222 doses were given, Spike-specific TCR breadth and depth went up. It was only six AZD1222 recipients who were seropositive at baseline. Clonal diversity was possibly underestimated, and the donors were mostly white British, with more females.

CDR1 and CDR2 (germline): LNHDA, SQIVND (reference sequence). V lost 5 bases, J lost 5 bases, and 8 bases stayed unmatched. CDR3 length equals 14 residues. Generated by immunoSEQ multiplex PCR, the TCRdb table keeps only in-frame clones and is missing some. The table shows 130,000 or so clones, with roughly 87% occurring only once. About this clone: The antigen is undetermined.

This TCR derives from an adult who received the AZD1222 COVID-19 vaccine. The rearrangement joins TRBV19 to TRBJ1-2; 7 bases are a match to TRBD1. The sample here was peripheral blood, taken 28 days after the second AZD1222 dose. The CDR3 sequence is CASSLVGGPYGYTF. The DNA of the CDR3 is TGTGCCAGTAGTCTTGTAGGGGGCCCGTATGGCTACACCTTC.